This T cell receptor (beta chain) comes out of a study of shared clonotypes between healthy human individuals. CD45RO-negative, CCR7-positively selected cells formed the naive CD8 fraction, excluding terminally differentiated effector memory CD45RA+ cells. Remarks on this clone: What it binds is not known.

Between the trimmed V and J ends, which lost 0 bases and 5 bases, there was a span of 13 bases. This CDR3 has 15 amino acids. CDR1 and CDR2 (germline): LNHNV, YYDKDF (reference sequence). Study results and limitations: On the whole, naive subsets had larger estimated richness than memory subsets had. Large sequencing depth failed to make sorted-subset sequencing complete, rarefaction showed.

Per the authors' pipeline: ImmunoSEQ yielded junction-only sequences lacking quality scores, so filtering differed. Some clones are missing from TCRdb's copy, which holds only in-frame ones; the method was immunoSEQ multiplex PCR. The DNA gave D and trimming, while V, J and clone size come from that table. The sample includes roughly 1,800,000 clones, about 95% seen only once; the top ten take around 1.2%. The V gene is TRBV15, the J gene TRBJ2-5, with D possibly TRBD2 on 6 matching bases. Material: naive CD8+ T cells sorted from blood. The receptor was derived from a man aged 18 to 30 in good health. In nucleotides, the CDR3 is TGTGCCACCAGCAGAGATCGGTCTAGCGCGGAGACCCAGTACTTC. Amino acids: CATSRDRSSAETQYF.